A selection of T cell receptor beta chains follows, all from one sample in a study of OX40 agonist ivuxolimab in advanced cancers. The protocol was immunoSEQ multiplex PCR, while the TCRdb copy is restricted to in-frame clones and leaves out a portion. Among some 35,000 clones listed, 85% were seen once. The source was CD4+ or CD8+ T cells sorted from blood, collected in a trial of the OX40 agonist ivuxolimab. The source of these receptors is an adult with an advanced solid tumor such as melanoma, head and neck, liver or kidney cancer. Both conserved end residues are part of each CDR3. Fields, in order: J gene, V gene, clone size, D gene, CDR3 protein, CDR3 DNA. A D gene is named only where the DNA matches it firmly. Expanded clones get a size class; other rows say once, few or many, or leave the size out.

j_call: TRBJ2-5
v_call: TRBV29-1
clone_size: once
d_call: .
cdr3_aa: CSVFQETQYF
cdr3_nt: TGCAGCGTGTTCCAAGAGACCCAGTACTTC

j_call: TRBJ2-1
v_call: TRBV5-1
clone_size: .
d_call: TRBD2
cdr3_aa: CASSPYTSGGYNEQFF
cdr3_nt: TGCGCCAGCAGCCCTTATACTAGCGGGGGCTACAATGAGCAGTTCTTC

j_call: TRBJ2-3
v_call: TRBV6-4
clone_size: .
d_call: TRBD2
cdr3_aa: CASSSGRASDTQYF
cdr3_nt: TGTGCCAGCAGTAGCGGGAGGGCCTCAGATACGCAGTATTTT

j_call: TRBJ2-3
v_call: TRBV7-9
clone_size: .
d_call: .
cdr3_aa: CASSPDGGESTDTQYF
cdr3_nt: TGTGCCAGCAGCCCCGATGGCGGGGAGAGCACAGATACGCAGTATTTT

j_call: TRBJ1-4
v_call: TRBV6-5
clone_size: few
d_call: .
cdr3_aa: CASSFDRHNEKLFF
cdr3_nt: TGTGCCAGCAGCTTTGACAGACATAATGAAAAACTGTTTTTT

j_call: TRBJ1-2
v_call: TRBV4-1
clone_size: .
d_call: .
cdr3_aa: CASSPSQGLNYGYTF
cdr3_nt: TGCGCCAGCAGCCCCTCTCAGGGTTTGAACTATGGCTACACCTTC

j_call: TRBJ2-7
v_call: TRBV7-2
clone_size: once
d_call: .
cdr3_aa: CASSAPGLLSYEQYF
cdr3_nt: TGTGCCAGCAGCGCCCCGGGACTCCTCTCCTACGAGCAGTACTTC

j_call: TRBJ2-2
v_call: TRBV5-4
clone_size: .
d_call: .
cdr3_aa: CASSGVSAGSGELFF
cdr3_nt: TGTGCCAGCAGCGGCGTGAGTGCAGGATCCGGGGAGCTGTTTTTT

j_call: TRBJ2-4
v_call: TRBV4-1
clone_size: once
d_call: .
cdr3_aa: CASSQAPAKNIQYF
cdr3_nt: TGCGCCAGCAGCCAAGCCCCAGCCAAAAACATTCAGTACTTC

j_call: TRBJ2-5
v_call: TRBV5-6
clone_size: .
d_call: .
cdr3_aa: CASSLSGPQETQYF
cdr3_nt: TGTGCCAGCAGCTTGAGCGGGCCGCAAGAGACCCAGTACTTC

j_call: TRBJ2-7
v_call: TRBV28
clone_size: .
d_call: TRBD1
cdr3_aa: CASRAPGQPSSYEQYF
cdr3_nt: TGTGCCAGCAGGGCACCGGGACAGCCAAGCTCCTACGAGCAGTACTTC

j_call: TRBJ1-1
v_call: TRBV30
clone_size: .
d_call: .
cdr3_aa: CAWSVGRVNTEAFF
cdr3_nt: TGTGCCTGGAGTGTTGGTAGGGTAAACACTGAAGCTTTCTTT

j_call: TRBJ2-7
v_call: TRBV19
clone_size: few
d_call: TRBD1
cdr3_aa: CASNWTGLLFVQYF
cdr3_nt: TGTGCCAGTAACTGGACAGGCCTCCTATTCGTGCAGTACTTC

j_call: TRBJ1-4
v_call: TRBV7-3
clone_size: .
d_call: .
cdr3_aa: CASSFRSDNEKLFF
cdr3_nt: TGTGCCAGCAGCTTTAGGTCGGATAATGAAAAACTGTTTTTT

j_call: TRBJ2-7
v_call: TRBV27
clone_size: .
d_call: TRBD1
cdr3_aa: CASKTDRVGTRYEQYF
cdr3_nt: TGTGCCAGCAAGACGGACAGGGTGGGCACCCGTTACGAGCAGTACTTC

j_call: TRBJ1-3
v_call: TRBV2
clone_size: .
d_call: .
cdr3_aa: CASRSFSGGNTIYF
cdr3_nt: TGTGCCAGCCGAAGCTTCTCGGGAGGAAACACCATATATTTT

j_call: TRBJ2-1
v_call: TRBV7-9
clone_size: .
d_call: TRBD2
cdr3_aa: CASSPGSGLADNEQFF
cdr3_nt: TGTGCCAGCAGCCCCGGATCGGGACTAGCGGACAATGAGCAGTTCTTC

j_call: TRBJ1-2
v_call: TRBV9
clone_size: .
d_call: .
cdr3_aa: CASTPSYDSYGYTF
cdr3_nt: TGTGCCAGCACCCCATCGTACGACAGCTATGGCTACACCTTC

j_call: TRBJ2-7
v_call: TRBV4-2
clone_size: .
d_call: .
cdr3_aa: CASSQESRDSYEQYF
cdr3_nt: TGTGCCAGCAGCCAAGAGAGTCGGGACTCCTACGAGCAGTACTTC

j_call: TRBJ1-2
v_call: TRBV5-6
clone_size: .
d_call: .
cdr3_aa: CASNPRKDHGYTF
cdr3_nt: TGTGCCAGCAACCCTAGGAAAGATCATGGCTACACCTTC

j_call: TRBJ1-2
v_call: TRBV6-5
clone_size: .
d_call: .
cdr3_aa: CASSNAPGPYGYTF
cdr3_nt: TGTGCCAGCAGCAATGCTCCAGGGCCCTATGGCTACACCTTC

j_call: TRBJ1-1
v_call: TRBV25-1
clone_size: few
d_call: .
cdr3_aa: CASSGDTGSAEAFF
cdr3_nt: TGTGCCAGCAGTGGTGACACAGGGTCCGCTGAAGCTTTCTTT

j_call: TRBJ2-5
v_call: TRBV5-4
clone_size: .
d_call: TRBD2
cdr3_aa: CASSSAGGPGETQYF
cdr3_nt: TGTGCCAGCAGCTCAGCGGGAGGGCCGGGTGAGACCCAGTACTTC

j_call: TRBJ2-6
v_call: TRBV5-4
clone_size: .
d_call: .
cdr3_aa: CASSAPTASGANVLTF
cdr3_nt: TGTGCCAGCAGCGCACCGACAGCCTCTGGGGCCAACGTCCTGACTTTC

j_call: TRBJ2-7
v_call: TRBV13
clone_size: few
d_call: TRBD1
cdr3_aa: CASSSTGQTSYEQYF
cdr3_nt: TGTGCCAGCAGCTCCACGGGACAGACCTCCTACGAGCAGTACTTC

j_call: TRBJ2-2
v_call: TRBV9
clone_size: few
d_call: TRBD2
cdr3_aa: CASSGTSGRTGELFF
cdr3_nt: TGTGCCAGCAGCGGGACTAGCGGGAGGACCGGGGAGCTGTTTTTT

j_call: TRBJ2-3
v_call: TRBV6-1
clone_size: .
d_call: .
cdr3_aa: CASSEEWWSTDTQYF
cdr3_nt: TGTGCCAGCAGTGAAGAATGGTGGAGCACAGATACGCAGTATTTT

j_call: TRBJ2-7
v_call: TRBV7-8
clone_size: .
d_call: TRBD2
cdr3_aa: CASSLGLASYEQYF
cdr3_nt: TGTGCCAGCAGCTTAGGACTAGCGTCCTACGAGCAGTACTTC

j_call: TRBJ1-4
v_call: TRBV4-1
clone_size: .
d_call: TRBD1
cdr3_aa: CASRREGAEKLFF
cdr3_nt: TGCGCCAGCAGGCGAGAGGGGGCGGAAAAACTGTTTTTT

j_call: TRBJ2-1
v_call: TRBV7-9
clone_size: .
d_call: .
cdr3_aa: CASSRTGTAYNEQFF
cdr3_nt: TGTGCCAGCAGTCGCACCGGGACGGCGTACAATGAGCAGTTCTTC

j_call: TRBJ2-7
v_call: TRBV5-4
clone_size: .
d_call: .
cdr3_aa: CASSLDRFDEQYF
cdr3_nt: TGTGCCAGCAGCTTGGACAGGTTCGACGAGCAGTACTTC

j_call: TRBJ2-1
v_call: TRBV19
clone_size: .
d_call: TRBD1
cdr3_aa: CASSTTGVGDEQFF
cdr3_nt: TGTGCCAGTAGTACTACAGGGGTGGGCGATGAGCAGTTCTTC

j_call: TRBJ1-1
v_call: TRBV28
clone_size: .
d_call: TRBD1
cdr3_aa: CASSETGGGTEAFF
cdr3_nt: TGTGCCAGCAGTGAGACAGGGGGGGGCACTGAAGCTTTCTTT

j_call: TRBJ2-5
v_call: TRBV7-3
clone_size: .
d_call: TRBD2
cdr3_aa: CASSPSGIQETQYF
cdr3_nt: TGTGCCAGCAGCCCTAGCGGGATCCAAGAGACCCAGTACTTC

j_call: TRBJ2-7
v_call: TRBV18
clone_size: few
d_call: .
cdr3_aa: CASSPPGSHYEQYF
cdr3_nt: TGTGCCAGCTCACCTCCCGGCAGTCACTACGAGCAGTACTTC

j_call: TRBJ1-3
v_call: TRBV19
clone_size: .
d_call: .
cdr3_aa: CASSRDTTSGNTIYF
cdr3_nt: TGTGCCAGTAGTAGGGACACTACCTCTGGAAACACCATATATTTT

j_call: TRBJ1-6
v_call: TRBV6-6
clone_size: .
d_call: TRBD1
cdr3_aa: CASSYGDRRDSPLHF
cdr3_nt: TGTGCCAGCAGTTACGGGGACAGGCGTGATTCACCCCTCCACTTT

j_call: TRBJ2-3
v_call: TRBV5-5
clone_size: .
d_call: TRBD2
cdr3_aa: CASSLTHSGRMIDTQYF
cdr3_nt: TGTGCCAGCAGCTTGACCCATAGCGGGAGGATGATAGATACGCAGTATTTT

j_call: TRBJ1-2
v_call: TRBV13
clone_size: .
d_call: .
cdr3_aa: CASSLFGGYTF
cdr3_nt: TGTGCCAGCAGCTTATTCGGTGGCTACACCTTC

j_call: TRBJ2-7
v_call: TRBV19
clone_size: .
d_call: .
cdr3_aa: CATQLGGRQGPYEQYF
cdr3_nt: TGTGCCACTCAGCTGGGGGGCAGGCAGGGGCCCTACGAGCAGTACTTC

j_call: TRBJ2-3
v_call: TRBV9
clone_size: .
d_call: .
cdr3_aa: CASSVGGGKSTDTQYF
cdr3_nt: TGTGCCAGCAGCGTAGGTGGCGGGAAAAGCACAGATACGCAGTATTTT

j_call: TRBJ2-2
v_call: TRBV4-1
clone_size: .
d_call: .
cdr3_aa: CASSHRDGELFF
cdr3_nt: TGCGCCAGCAGCCACCGGGACGGGGAGCTGTTTTTT

j_call: TRBJ1-2
v_call: TRBV6-1
clone_size: .
d_call: .
cdr3_aa: CASSDATGLNYGYTF
cdr3_nt: TGTGCCAGCAGTGATGCTACAGGGCTTAACTATGGCTACACCTTC

j_call: TRBJ2-3
v_call: TRBV7-3
clone_size: .
d_call: .
cdr3_aa: CASSPGTSRDTQYF
cdr3_nt: TGTGCCAGCAGCCCCGGGACCTCGAGAGATACGCAGTATTTT

j_call: TRBJ1-3
v_call: TRBV27
clone_size: .
d_call: .
cdr3_aa: CASSLNSGNTIYF
cdr3_nt: TGTGCCAGCAGTTTGAACTCTGGAAACACCATATATTTT

j_call: TRBJ1-5
v_call: TRBV15
clone_size: .
d_call: .
cdr3_aa: CATSHGQYSNQPQHF
cdr3_nt: TGTGCCACCAGCCATGGACAGTATAGCAATCAGCCCCAGCATTTT

j_call: TRBJ2-1
v_call: TRBV7-2
clone_size: .
d_call: .
cdr3_aa: CASSFLADDYNEQFF
cdr3_nt: TGTGCCAGCAGCTTCTTAGCGGACGACTACAATGAGCAGTTCTTC

j_call: TRBJ2-6
v_call: TRBV6-5
clone_size: .
d_call: TRBD1
cdr3_aa: CASSLAGTGEFLTF
cdr3_nt: TGTGCCAGCAGTTTGGCCGGGACAGGGGAGTTCCTGACTTTC